One sample yielded the 13 T cell receptor beta chains listed below, sequenced in a study of cytomegalovirus exposure and HLA in healthy donors. Repertoires were generated with immunoSEQ multiplex PCR, while TCRdb's copy carries only in-frame clones and drops some. In the table there are about 160,000 clones, approximately 96% of which are singletons. Material: PBMCs. These receptor sequences come from a woman between 18 and 29 years old in good health and CMV-seronegative.

The rearrangement uses TRBV2 and TRBJ2-7; D is possibly TRBD1 (5 bases). The germline gives CDR1 SNHLY, CDR2 FYNNEI. This CDR3 spans 12 amino acids. V lost 3 bases and J 5 bases, leaving 8 bases between the germline ends. The CDR3 nucleotides are TGTGCCAGCAGTGACAGGGCTGACGAGCAGTACTTC. It yields the protein CASSDRADEQYF.

The rearrangement uses TRBV9 and TRBJ1-1; TRBD1 matches 7 bases. The junction had 15 bases not matched to a gene; V was cut back by 4 bases and J by 3 bases. The CDR3 sequence is 17 residues long. Germline CDR1 and CDR2: SGDLS and YYNGEE. The CDR3 spells CASSPRTGTEFHTEAFF. As DNA, the CDR3 is TGTGCCAGCAGCCCTCGAACGGGGACAGAGTTCCACACTGAAGCTTTCTTT.

J is TRBJ2-2 and V is TRBV7-2, with D perhaps matching TRBD1 (6 bases). The CDR3 is made up of 15 amino acids. With 0 bases removed from V and 6 bases from J, the gap between germline ends came to 11 bases. Germline assignment: CDR1 SGHTA and CDR2 FQGNSA. The CDR3 here is CASSLAGARAGELFF. CDR3 nucleotides: TGTGCCAGCAGCTTAGCGGGGGCCAGGGCCGGGGAGCTGTTTTTT.

CDR3 protein: CASSPGGGQTYNEQFF. The CDR3 DNA sequence: TGTGCCAGCAGCCCCGGGGGGGGCCAGACCTACAATGAGCAGTTCTTC. This rearrangement joins TRBV7-3 to TRBJ2-1; 8 bases agree with TRBD2. The V segment lost 5 bases and the J segment 2 bases; nucleotides outside the gene matches: 8. Looked up from germline, CDR1 is SGHTA and CDR2 is FQGTGA. CDR3 size: 16 residues.

This chain connects TRBV9 to TRBJ2-3; D is uncertain. Germline assignment: CDR1 SGDLS and CDR2 YYNGEE. CDR3 size: 14 residues. The V end lost 1 base, the J end lost 0 bases, and 6 bases lay between the germline ends. In DNA, the CDR3 is TGTGCCAGCAGCGTACAGTCTAGCACAGATACGCAGTATTTT. Its protein product is CASSVQSSTDTQYF.

V is TRBV6-5 and J is TRBJ2-7; weak D call: TRBD2 (6 bases). V was cut by 0 bases and J by 3 bases, with 12 bases left in between. The CDR3 covers 15 residues. CDR1 is MNHEY, CDR2 SVGAGI, per germline. The CDR3 region has the DNA TGTGCCAGCAGTTACTCGGTGGAGGGAAGCTACGAGCAGTACTTC. As protein: CASSYSVEGSYEQYF.

The V call is TRBV5-4, the J call TRBJ2-5, with 8 nucleotides matching TRBD2. From germline, CDR1 is SGHNT and CDR2 YYREEE (reference sequence). Germline trimming cut 4 bases from V and 5 bases from J; bases unmatched to any gene: 4. This CDR3 has 13 amino acids. This chain's CDR3 is CASSSGGAETQYF. CDR3 sequence (DNA): TGTGCCAGCAGCAGCGGGGGTGCGGAGACCCAGTACTTC.

This clone has only one observation. V is TRBV7-9 and J is TRBJ2-5; TRBD1 might be the D (6 bases). Germline CDR1 is SEHNR and CDR2 is FQNEAQ (reference sequence). Trimming stripped 10 bases from V and 7 bases from J, with 19 bases between. The CDR3 loop spans 13 amino acids. CDR3 coding DNA: TGTGCCACCACCGACAGGCAACCGGGGACCCAGTACTTC. Protein: CATTDRQPGTQYF.

The V call is TRBV4-3, the J call TRBJ1-2, with D unclear. Trimming shortened V by 0 bases and J by 9 bases, and 17 bases separated the two germline ends. The germline CDR1 and CDR2 sequences are LGHNA and YSLEER. This CDR3 contains 15 residues. The CDR3 coding sequence is TGCGCCAGCAGCCAAGACGGGTCAACCTCCTCCCGCTACACCTTC. Translating gives CASSQDGSTSSRYTF.

This chain joins TRBV7-2 and TRBJ2-3, with 7 bases matching TRBD2. V trimming: 3 bases; J trimming: 2 bases; junction bases outside the gene matches: 8. CDR1 and CDR2 (germline): SGHTA, FQGNSA. The CDR3 runs to 16 residues. The CDR3 region is CASSFGAGPTTDTQYF. CDR3 sequence (DNA): TGTGCCAGCAGCTTCGGAGCGGGGCCTACCACAGATACGCAGTATTTT.

This clone was observed a few times. V gene TRBV29-1 combines with J gene TRBJ2-5; 8 bases fit TRBD1. The CDR3 has 12 amino acids. Germline V gene data show CDR1 as SQVTM and CDR2 as ANQGSEA. V trimming: 6 bases; J trimming: 5 bases; junction bases outside the gene matches: 5. The CDR3 protein is CSVLTGEETQYF. The CDR3 DNA sequence: TGCAGCGTCCTGACAGGGGAGGAGACCCAGTACTTC.

The J gene is TRBJ1-1, the V gene TRBV19; D gene ambiguous. The germline gives CDR1 LNHDA, CDR2 SQIVND (reference sequence). This CDR3 is built from 11 residues. Trimming pared 0 bases from V and 10 bases from J, leaving 6 bases between. DNA for the CDR3: TGTGCCAGTAGTATAGAGGCGGGAGCTTTCTTT. This translates into CASSIEAGAFF.

The chain recombines TRBV2 with TRBJ2-3, with 9 bases fitting TRBD2. The CDR3 covers 12 residues. The ends lost 11 bases at V and 5 bases at J; junction bases unmatched: 5. Germline CDR1 SNHLY, CDR2 FYNNEI. The CDR3 is CAGSGGEDTQYF. CDR3 DNA: TGTGCCGGTAGCGGGGGTGAAGATACGCAGTATTTT.